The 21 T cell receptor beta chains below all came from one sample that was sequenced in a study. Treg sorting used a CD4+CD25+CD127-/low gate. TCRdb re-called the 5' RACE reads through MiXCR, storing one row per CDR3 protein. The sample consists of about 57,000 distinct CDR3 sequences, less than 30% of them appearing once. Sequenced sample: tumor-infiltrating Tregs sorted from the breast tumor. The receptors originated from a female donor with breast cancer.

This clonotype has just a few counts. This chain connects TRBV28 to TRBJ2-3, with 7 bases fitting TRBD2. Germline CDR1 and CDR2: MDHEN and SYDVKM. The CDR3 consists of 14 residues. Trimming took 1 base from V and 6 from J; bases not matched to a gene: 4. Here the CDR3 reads CASSLSRELDTQYF. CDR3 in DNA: TGTGCCAGCAGTTTATCGCGGGAGTTGGATACGCAGTATTTT.

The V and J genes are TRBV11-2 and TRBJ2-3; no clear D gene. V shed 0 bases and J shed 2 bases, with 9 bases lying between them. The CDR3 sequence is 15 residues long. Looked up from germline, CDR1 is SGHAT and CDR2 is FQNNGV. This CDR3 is CASSLDGSHTDTQYF. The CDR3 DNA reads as TGTGCCAGCAGCTTAGATGGAAGCCACACAGATACGCAGTATTTT.

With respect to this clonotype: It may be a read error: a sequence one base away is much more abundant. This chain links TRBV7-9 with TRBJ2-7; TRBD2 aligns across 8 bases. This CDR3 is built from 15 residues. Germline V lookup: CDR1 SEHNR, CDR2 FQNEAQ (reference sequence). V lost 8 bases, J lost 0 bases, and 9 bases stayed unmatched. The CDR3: CASGPSGSLSYEQYF. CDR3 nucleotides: TGTGCCAGCGGCCCAAGCGGGAGCCTCTCCTACGAGCAGTACTTC.

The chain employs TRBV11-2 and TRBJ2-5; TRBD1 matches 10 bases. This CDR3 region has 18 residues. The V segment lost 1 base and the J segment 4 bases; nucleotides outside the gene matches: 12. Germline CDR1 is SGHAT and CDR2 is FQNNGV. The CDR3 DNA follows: TGTGCCAGCAGCTTAGGCAACCCCGGGACAGGGGTTGTAGAGACCCAGTACTTC. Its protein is CASSLGNPGTGVVETQYF.

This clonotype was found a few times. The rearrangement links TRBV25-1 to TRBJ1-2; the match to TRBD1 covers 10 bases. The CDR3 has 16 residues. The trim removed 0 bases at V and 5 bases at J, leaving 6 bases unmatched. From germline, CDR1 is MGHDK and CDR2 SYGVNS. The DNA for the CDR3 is TGTGCCAGCAGTGAATACCGGGGACAGGGGTCGTATGGCTACACCTTC. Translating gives CASSEYRGQGSYGYTF.

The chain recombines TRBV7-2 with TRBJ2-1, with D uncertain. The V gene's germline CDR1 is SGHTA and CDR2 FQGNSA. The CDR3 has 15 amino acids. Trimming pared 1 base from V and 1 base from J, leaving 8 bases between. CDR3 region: CASSLEQNSYNEQFF. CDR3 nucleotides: TGTGCCAGCAGCTTAGAACAAAATTCCTACAATGAGCAGTTCTTC.

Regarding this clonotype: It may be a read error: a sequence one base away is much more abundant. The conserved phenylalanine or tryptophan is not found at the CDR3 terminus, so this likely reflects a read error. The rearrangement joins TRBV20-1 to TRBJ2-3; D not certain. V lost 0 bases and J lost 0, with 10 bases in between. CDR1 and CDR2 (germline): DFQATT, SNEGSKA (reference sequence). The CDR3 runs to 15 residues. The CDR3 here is CSARDRALSTDTQYV. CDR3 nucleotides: TGCAGTGCTAGAGATCGGGCACTTAGCACAGATACGCAGTATGTT.

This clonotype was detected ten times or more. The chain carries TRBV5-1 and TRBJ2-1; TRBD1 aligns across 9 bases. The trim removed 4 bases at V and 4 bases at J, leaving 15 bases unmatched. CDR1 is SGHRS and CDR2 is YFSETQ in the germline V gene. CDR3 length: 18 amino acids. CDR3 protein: CASSGPGQGEKFYNEQFF. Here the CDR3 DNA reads TGCGCCAGCAGCGGACCGGGACAGGGAGAAAAATTTTACAATGAGCAGTTCTTC.

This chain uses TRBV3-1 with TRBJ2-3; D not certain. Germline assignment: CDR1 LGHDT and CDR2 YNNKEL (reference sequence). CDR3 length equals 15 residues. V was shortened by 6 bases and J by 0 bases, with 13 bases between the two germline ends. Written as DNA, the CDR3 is TGTGCCAGCAGTTCGACTGGATCTAGCACAGATACGCAGTATTTT. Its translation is CASSSTGSSTDTQYF.

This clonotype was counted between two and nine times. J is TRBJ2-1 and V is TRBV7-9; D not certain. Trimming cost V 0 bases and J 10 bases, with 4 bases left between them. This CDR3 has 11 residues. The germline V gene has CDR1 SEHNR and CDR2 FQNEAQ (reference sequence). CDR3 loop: CASSLAPEQFF. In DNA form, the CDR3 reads TGTGCCAGCAGCTTAGCCCCCGAGCAGTTCTTC. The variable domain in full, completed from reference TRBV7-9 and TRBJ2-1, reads DTGVSQNPRHKITKRGQNVTFRCDPISEHNRLYWYRQTLGQGPEFLTYFQNEAQLEKSRLLSDRFSAERPKGSFSTLEIQRTEQGDSAMYLCASSLAPEQFFGPGTRLTVL.

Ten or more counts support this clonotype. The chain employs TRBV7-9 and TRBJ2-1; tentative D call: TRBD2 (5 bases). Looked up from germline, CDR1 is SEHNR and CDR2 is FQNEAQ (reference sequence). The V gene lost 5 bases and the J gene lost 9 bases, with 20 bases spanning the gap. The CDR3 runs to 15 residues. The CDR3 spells CASSPSGPSWGEQFF. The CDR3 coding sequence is TGTGCCAGCAGCCCAAGCGGTCCCTCCTGGGGTGAGCAGTTCTTC.

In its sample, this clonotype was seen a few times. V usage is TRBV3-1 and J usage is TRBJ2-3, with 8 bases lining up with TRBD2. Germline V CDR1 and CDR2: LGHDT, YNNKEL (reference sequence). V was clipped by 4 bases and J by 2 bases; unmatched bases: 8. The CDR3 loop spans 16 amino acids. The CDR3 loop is CASSPFLAGDTDTQYF. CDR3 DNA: TGTGCCAGCAGCCCGTTTCTAGCGGGCGACACAGATACGCAGTATTTT.

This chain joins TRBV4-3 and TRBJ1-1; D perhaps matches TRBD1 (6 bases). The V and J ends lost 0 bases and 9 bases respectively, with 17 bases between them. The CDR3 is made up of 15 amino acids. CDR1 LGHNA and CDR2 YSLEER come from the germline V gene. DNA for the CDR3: TGCGCCAGCAGCCAAGATCTAGGTATTCAGGGGAAAGCTTTCTTT. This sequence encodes CASSQDLGIQGKAFF.

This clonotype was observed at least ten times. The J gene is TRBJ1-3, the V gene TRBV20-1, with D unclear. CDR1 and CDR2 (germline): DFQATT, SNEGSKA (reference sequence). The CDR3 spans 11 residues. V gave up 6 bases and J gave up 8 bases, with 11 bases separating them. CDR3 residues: CSALIIDTIYF. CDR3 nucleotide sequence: TGCAGTGCACTTATTATAGACACCATATATTTT.

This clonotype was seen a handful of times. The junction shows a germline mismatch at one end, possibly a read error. Here the CDR3 DNA reads TGTGCCAGCAGTTACCCGGGACACTTGAACACTAAAGCTTTCTTT. Its protein product is CASSYPGHLNTKAFF. The rearrangement joins TRBV28 to TRBJ1-1, with a weak D call TRBD1 (6 bases). This CDR3 has 15 residues. The V gene's germline CDR1 is MDHEN and CDR2 SYDVKM.

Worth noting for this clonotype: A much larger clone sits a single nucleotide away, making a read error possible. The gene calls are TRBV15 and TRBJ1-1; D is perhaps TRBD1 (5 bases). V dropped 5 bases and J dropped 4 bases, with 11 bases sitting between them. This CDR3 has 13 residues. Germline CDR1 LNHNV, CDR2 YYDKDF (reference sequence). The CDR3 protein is CATSYGGVTEAFF. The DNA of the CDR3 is TGTGCCACCAGCTACGGAGGGGTCACTGAAGCTTTCTTT.

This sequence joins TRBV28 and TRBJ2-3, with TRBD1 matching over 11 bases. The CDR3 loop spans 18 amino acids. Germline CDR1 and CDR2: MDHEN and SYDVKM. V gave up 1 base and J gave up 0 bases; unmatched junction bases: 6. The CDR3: CASSLLGTGGTSTDTQYF. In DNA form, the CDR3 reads TGTGCCAGCAGTTTATTAGGGACAGGGGGGACTAGCACAGATACGCAGTATTTT.

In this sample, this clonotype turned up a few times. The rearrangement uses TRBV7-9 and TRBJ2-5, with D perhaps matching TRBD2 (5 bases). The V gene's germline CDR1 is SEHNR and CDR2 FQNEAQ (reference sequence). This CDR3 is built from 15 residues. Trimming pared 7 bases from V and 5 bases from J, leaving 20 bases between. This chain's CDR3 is CASTGDKRRGETQYF. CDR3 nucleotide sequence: TGTGCCAGCACCGGAGATAAGCGAAGAGGGGAGACCCAGTACTTC.

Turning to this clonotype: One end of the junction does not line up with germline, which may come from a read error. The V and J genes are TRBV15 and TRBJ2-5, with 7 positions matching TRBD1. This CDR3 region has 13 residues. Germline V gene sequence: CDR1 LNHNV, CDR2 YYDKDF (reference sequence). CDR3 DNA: TGCGCCACCAGGAGGACAGGACCAGAGACCCAGTACTTC. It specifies CATRRTGPETQYF.

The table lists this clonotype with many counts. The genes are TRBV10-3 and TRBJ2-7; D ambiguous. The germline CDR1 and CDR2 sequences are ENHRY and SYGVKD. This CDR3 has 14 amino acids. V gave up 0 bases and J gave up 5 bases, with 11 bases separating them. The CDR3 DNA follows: TGTGCCATCAGTGAGTCGGCAGCTCCTAACGAGCAGTACTTC. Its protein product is CAISESAAPNEQYF.

In DNA, the CDR3 is TGCAGTGCTAGAGGAACTAGCGGGAGGGTATTGGTGTACAATGAGCAGTTCTTC. Protein sequence: CSARGTSGRVLVYNEQFF. This sequence joins TRBV20-1 and TRBJ2-1; 13 bases agree with TRBD2. Germline loops: CDR1 DFQATT, CDR2 SNEGSKA (reference sequence). Germline trimming cut 1 base from V and 4 bases from J; bases unmatched to any gene: 10. This CDR3 comprises 18 residues.